This T cell receptor beta chain is from a study of vaccination and CD4 T cells after COVID-19. As to this clonotype: Its antigen is as yet unknown.

CDR3 length: 11 amino acids. CDR1 is MNHEY and CDR2 is SMNVEV in the germline V gene (reference sequence). Trimming took off 10 bases at V and 8 bases at J, with 11 bases between the two ends. Treatment denoted: approximately 9-day PBMC culture with coronavirus spike peptide pools or control peptides (ViraFEST assay). Sequencing of cultured CD4+ T cell DNA used the Oncomine TCR Beta short-read assay. TCRdb ran MiXCR on the PCR reads and lists one entry per CDR3 protein. The repertoire holds over 10,000 distinct CDR3 sequences, around 61% seen once, with 18% in the top ten. This clonotype was obtained from a human donor who had recovered from COVID-19. The rearrangement uses TRBV27 and TRBJ1-4, with D unresolved. The sample comprised CD4+ T cells from blood, cultured in vitro. The CDR3 here is CATSFNEKLFF. The DNA of the CDR3 is TGTGCCACCTCCTTTAACGAAAAACTGTTTTTT.